Described below is a single TCR beta chain sequence and its context. The antigen remains undetermined. Then a second PCR, running roughly 7 to 11 cycles, was carried out with a sample-barcoded 5' primer and a J-beta primer mix. TCRdb itself ran the 5' RACE reads through MiXCR, one entry per CDR3 protein. The repertoire consists of about 670,000 distinct CDR3 sequences, with more than 45% occurring once and the leading ten covering roughly 13%. The sample originates from a study of blood T cells in healthy people across ages. The donors, aged about 6 to 100, were healthy Caucasians from Russia. A minimum of 6 micrograms of total RNA was extracted per sample. Findings and caveats of the study: Whereas aged donors had fewer naive CD4+ cells, long-lived donors had more of them and higher diversity.

V lost 5 bases to trimming and J lost 5 bases, with 12 bases between them. Germline-derived CDR1 and CDR2 are LNHNV and YYDKDF (reference sequence). The CDR3 is made up of 13 amino acids. Sequencing input: blood. V is TRBV15 and J is TRBJ2-5; the D gene is possibly TRBD2 (5 bases). The receptor was isolated from a woman older than 75 in good health. CDR3: CATSSAVKETQYF. The CDR3 nucleotides read TGTGCCACCAGCTCAGCGGTTAAGGAGACCCAGTACTTC.